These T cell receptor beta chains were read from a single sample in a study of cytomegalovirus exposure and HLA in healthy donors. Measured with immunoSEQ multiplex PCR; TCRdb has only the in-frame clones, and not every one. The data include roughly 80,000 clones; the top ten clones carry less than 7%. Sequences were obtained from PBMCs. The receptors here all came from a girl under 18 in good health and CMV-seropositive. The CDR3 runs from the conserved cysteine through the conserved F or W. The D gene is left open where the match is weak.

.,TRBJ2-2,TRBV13,TGTGCCAGCAGCTCCCGGACAGAGCGAAATATGTGGGAGCTGTTTTTT,CASSSRTERNMWELFF
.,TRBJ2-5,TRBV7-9,TGTGCCAGCAGCTTAGCGTTGGGACTGCAAGAGACCCAGTACTTC,CASSLALGLQETQYF
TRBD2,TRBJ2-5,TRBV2,TGTGCCAGCAGCCTGGGGTGGGCGGGAGATCAAGAGACCCAGTACTTC,CASSLGWAGDQETQYF
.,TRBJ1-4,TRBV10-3,TGTGCCATCAGTGACTCCACCGCCGGGGAAAAACTGTTTTTT,CAISDSTAGEKLFF
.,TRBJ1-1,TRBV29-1,TGCAGCGTTGATCCTGACAGTCTCACTGAAGCTTTCTTT,CSVDPDSLTEAFF
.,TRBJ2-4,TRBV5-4,TGTGCCAGCAGCCGGGGAGGCAGGAGCTCTCAGTACTTC,CASSRGGRSSQYF
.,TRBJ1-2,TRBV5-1,TGCGCCAGCAGCTTGGGACAGGAGGTTTATGGCTACACCTTC,CASSLGQEVYGYTF
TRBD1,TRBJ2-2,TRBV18,TGTGCCAGCTCACCCCTTGAGCAGGGGGCGAACACCGGGGAGCTGTTTTTT,CASSPLEQGANTGELFF
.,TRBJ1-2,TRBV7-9,TGTGCCAGCAGCCCTTATGGCTACACCTTC,CASSPYGYTF
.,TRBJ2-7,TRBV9,TGTGCCAGCAGCGCAACCGGGGGAATCTACGAGCAGTACTTC,CASSATGGIYEQYF
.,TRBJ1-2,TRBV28,TGTGCCACCGACGGGATGCGAGGCACCTTC,CATDGMRGTF
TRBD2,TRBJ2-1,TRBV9,TGTGCCAGCAGCGGGGGGGGGACTAGCATTTACAATGAGCAGTTCTTC,CASSGGGTSIYNEQFF
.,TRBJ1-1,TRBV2,TGTGCCAGCAGCCAATGGTTGGAGACTGAAGCTTTCTTT,CASSQWLETEAFF
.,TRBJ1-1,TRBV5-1,TGCGCCAGCAGCAAAGCCCTACAGGGAACGAACACTGAAGCTTTCTTT,CASSKALQGTNTEAFF
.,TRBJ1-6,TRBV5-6,TGTGCCAGCAGCGCGGATCGGTCCTATAATTCACCCCTCCACTTT,CASSADRSYNSPLHF
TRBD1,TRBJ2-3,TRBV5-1,TGCGCCAGCAGCCTGACAGGGATCAGCACAGATACGCAGTATTTT,CASSLTGISTDTQYF
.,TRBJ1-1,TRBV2,TGTGCCAGCAGTGCTTTACAGGTTGAAGCTTTCTTT,CASSALQVEAFF
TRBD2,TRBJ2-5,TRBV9,TGTGCCAGCAGCTACCTGGGGACTAGCGGGGTTGCGGCAGAGACCCAGTACTTC,CASSYLGTSGVAAETQYF
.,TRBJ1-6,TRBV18,TGTGCCAGCTCACTCCTTCAGGGCGGCGGGGATTCACCCCTCCACTTT,CASSLLQGGGDSPLHF
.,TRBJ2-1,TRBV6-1,TGTGCCAGCAGGGAACAGGGCCAACCAGTGGATGAGCAGTTCTTC,CASREQGQPVDEQFF
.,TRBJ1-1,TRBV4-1,TGCGCCAGCAGCAAAAGCCATATCTGGAACACTGAAGCTTTCTTT,CASSKSHIWNTEAFF
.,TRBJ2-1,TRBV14,TGTGCCAGCAGCCAAGTGGGCGTCGTGAAGGATTACGATGAGCAGTTCTTC,CASSQVGVVKDYDEQFF
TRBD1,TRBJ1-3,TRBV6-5,TGTGCCAGCAGGGTCGACAGGGCTGGAAACACCATATATTTT,CASRVDRAGNTIYF
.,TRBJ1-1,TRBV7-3,TGTGCCAGCAGCTTAAGCCGCGGATTGAACACTGAAGCTTTCTTT,CASSLSRGLNTEAFF
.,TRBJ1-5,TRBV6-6,TGTGCCAGCAGTTACCCCGATCAGCCCCAGCATTTT,CASSYPDQPQHF
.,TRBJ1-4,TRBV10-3,TGTGCCATCAAAGGGACACTTGCAACTAATGAAAAACTGTTTTTT,CAIKGTLATNEKLFF
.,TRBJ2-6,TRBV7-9,TGTGCCAGCAGCGGGCCGCACGGTGCCAACGTCCTGACTTTC,CASSGPHGANVLTF
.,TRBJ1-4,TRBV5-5,TGTGCCAGCAGCTTAGGGACTCAAGAAAAACTGTTTTTT,CASSLGTQEKLFF
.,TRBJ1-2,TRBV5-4,TGTGCCAGCAGCTTGTTGGATCTCGGGGGCTACACCTTC,CASSLLDLGGYTF
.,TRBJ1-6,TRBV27,TGTGCCAGCACCCCCGGGATGAATAATTCACCCCTACACTTT,CASTPGMNNSPLHF